The entry that follows covers one T cell receptor (beta chain) sequence. Its antigen is not identified. Samples: about 28 days before transplant, then days 30, 100 and 180 after. This specimen comes from a study of T cell clonotyping in hematopoietic cell transplantation. Study-level results: Recipient TCR diversity dropped after transplant; expanded clonotypes rose from day 30 to 180. Without cell sorting, CD4 versus CD8 contributions remain unresolved.

Some clones are missing from TCRdb's copy, which holds only in-frame ones; the method was immunoSEQ multiplex PCR. The sample lists under 9,500 clones, almost 80% occurring once. The sequence came from a female patient in her fifties who had an allogeneic stem cell transplant from a related donor, so the T cells may come from the graft donor. Some clones in this sample may be carry-over from other donors' samples. The source was peripheral blood mononuclear cells, collected 180 days after allogeneic stem cell transplant.

This CDR3 reads CASSIGTGQAYNSPLHF. The DNA for the CDR3 is TGTGCCAGTAGTATAGGAACCGGACAGGCCTATAATTCACCCCTCCACTTT. The gene calls are TRBV19 and TRBJ1-6, with 7 bases lining up with TRBD1. V lost 1 base, J lost 2 bases, and 5 bases stayed unmatched. This CDR3 comprises 17 residues. Germline V CDR1 and CDR2: LNHDA, SQIVND (reference sequence).